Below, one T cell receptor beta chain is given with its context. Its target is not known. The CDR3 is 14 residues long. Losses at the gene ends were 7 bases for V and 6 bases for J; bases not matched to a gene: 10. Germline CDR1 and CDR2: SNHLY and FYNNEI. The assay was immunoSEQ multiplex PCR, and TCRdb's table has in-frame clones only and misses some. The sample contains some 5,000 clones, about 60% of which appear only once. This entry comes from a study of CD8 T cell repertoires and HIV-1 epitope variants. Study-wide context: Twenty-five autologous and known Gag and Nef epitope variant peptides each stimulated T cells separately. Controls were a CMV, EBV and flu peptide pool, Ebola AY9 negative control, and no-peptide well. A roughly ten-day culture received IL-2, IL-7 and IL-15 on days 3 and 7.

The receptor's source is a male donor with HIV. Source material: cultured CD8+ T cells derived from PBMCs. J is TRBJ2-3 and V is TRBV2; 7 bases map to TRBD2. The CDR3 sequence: CASNGGSDADTQYF. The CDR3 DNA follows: TGTGCCAGCAACGGCGGGAGCGACGCGGATACGCAGTATTTT. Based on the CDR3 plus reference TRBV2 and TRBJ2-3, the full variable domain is EPEVTQTPSHQVTQMGQEVILRCVPISNHLYFYWYRQILGQKVEFLVSFYNNEISEKSEIFDDQFSVERPDGSNFTLKIRSTKLEDSAMYFCASNGGSDADTQYFGPGTRLTVL.